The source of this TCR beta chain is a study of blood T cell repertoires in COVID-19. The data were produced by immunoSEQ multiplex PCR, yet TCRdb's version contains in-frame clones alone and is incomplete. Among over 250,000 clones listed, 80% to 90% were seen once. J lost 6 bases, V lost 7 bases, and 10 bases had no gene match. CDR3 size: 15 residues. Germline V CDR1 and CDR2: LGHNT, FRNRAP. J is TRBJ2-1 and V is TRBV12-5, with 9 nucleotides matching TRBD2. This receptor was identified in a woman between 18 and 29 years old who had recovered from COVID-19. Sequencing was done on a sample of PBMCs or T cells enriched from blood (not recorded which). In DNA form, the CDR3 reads TGTGCTAGTGCTCAGGGGCTAGCGGGGCTCAATGAGCAGTTCTTC. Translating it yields CASAQGLAGLNEQFF.